The 10 T cell receptor beta chains reported below all come from one sample, sequenced in a study of regulatory T cells in long-lasting Graves disease. Both iRepertoire HTBI primers and Arm-PCR of CDR3 regions were used to build the TCR beta libraries. TCRdb independently ran MiXCR on the multiplex PCR reads; one entry per CDR3 protein. The sample includes around 450,000 distinct CDR3 sequences, 20% to 25% of them seen just once. Noted time point: persistent/refractory GD, antithyroid drugs over 5 years with positive TRAb. PBMC-extracted RNA yielded the TCR library. Here the sequenced sample was peripheral blood mononuclear cells (PBMCs), taken when the disease was refractory, from a patient treated with antithyroid drugs. Receptors originate from a female donor with Graves disease.

This clonotype came up a few times. The rearrangement uses TRBV5-1 and TRBJ1-6, with 7 bases matching TRBD1. Per the germline V gene, CDR1 is SGHRS and CDR2 is YFSETQ. The CDR3 sequence is 15 residues long. V gave up 0 bases and J gave up 10 bases; unmatched junction bases: 7. CDR3 sequence reads: CASSLEGAGSSPLHF. Here the CDR3 DNA reads TGCGCCAGCAGCTTGGAGGGGGCGGGGAGCTCACCCCTCCACTTT.

This clonotype was counted ten times or more. The chain couples TRBV28 to TRBJ2-7, with D tentatively TRBD1 (5 bases). CDR1 and CDR2 from the germline V gene are MDHEN and SYDVKM. Trimming shortened V by 3 bases and J by 2 bases, and 11 bases separated the two germline ends. The CDR3 is 14 amino acids. The CDR3: CASSFTDSTYEQYF. CDR3 nucleotides: TGTGCCAGCAGTTTCACCGACAGCACCTACGAGCAGTACTTC.

V is TRBV20-1 and J is TRBJ2-4; D unclear. The CDR3 runs to 13 residues. Germline lookup yields CDR1 DFQATT and CDR2 SNEGSKA (reference sequence). The V and J ends lost 1 base and 7 bases respectively, with 11 bases between them. The CDR3 coding sequence is TGCAGTGCTAGAGGGCTTGGCGAGAACATTCAGTACTTC. It codes for CSARGLGENIQYF.

This clonotype has a count of ten or more. The genes are TRBV28 and TRBJ2-5; weak D call: TRBD1 (6 bases). This CDR3 spans 14 amino acids. Germline assignment: CDR1 MDHEN and CDR2 SYDVKM. The V and J ends lost 7 bases and 0 bases respectively, with 12 bases between them. As DNA, the CDR3 is TGTGCCAGCAATAACAGGGTAGACCAAGAGACCCAGTACTTC. Translating it yields CASNNRVDQETQYF.

This chain joins TRBV10-3 and TRBJ2-7; perhaps TRBD1 as D (6 bases). Germline assignment: CDR1 ENHRY and CDR2 SYGVKD. The V gene lost 10 bases and the J gene lost 1 base, with 11 bases spanning the gap. This CDR3 has 12 residues. Here the CDR3 DNA reads TGTGCCACCAGGGGTTCGTCCTACGAGCAGTACTTC. It specifies CATRGSSYEQYF.

This clonotype was picked up many times. The chain is built from TRBV24-1 and TRBJ2-2; 7 bases are a match to TRBD1. The CDR3 consists of 16 residues. Germline CDR1 and CDR2: KGHDR and SFDVKD. The trim removed 1 base at V and 3 bases at J, leaving 4 bases unmatched. The CDR3 nucleotides are TGTGCCACCAGTGATTTAACAGGGGTGGACACCGGGGAGCTGTTTTTT. It encodes CATSDLTGVDTGELFF.

There are a few counts of this clonotype. This sequence joins TRBV20-1 and TRBJ2-7; weak D call: TRBD2 (7 bases). Germline V gene data show CDR1 as DFQATT and CDR2 as SNEGSKA (reference sequence). This CDR3 spans 15 amino acids. The V end lost 6 bases, the J end lost 2 bases, and 20 bases lay between the germline ends. The CDR3 DNA follows: TGCAGTGCGCTAAGGGGGGGGGACGGTACCTACGAGCAGTACTTC. Translating it yields CSALRGGDGTYEQYF.

This clonotype was seen a few times. The V call is TRBV4-1, the J call TRBJ2-7; 9 nucleotides agree with TRBD1. V trimming: 1 base; J trimming: 5 bases; junction bases outside the gene matches: 9. Germline V CDR1 and CDR2: MGHRA, YSYEKL. This CDR3 comprises 16 residues. In DNA form, the CDR3 reads TGCGCCAGCAGCCAAGGGGGTGGGGGACAGGGACACGAGCAGTACTTC. Amino acids: CASSQGGGGQGHEQYF.

This clonotype was seen a handful of times. The gene calls are TRBV7-9 and TRBJ2-3; D is unresolved. The CDR3 is 17 amino acids. Germline V CDR1 and CDR2: SEHNR, FQNEAQ (reference sequence). Trimming left V 1 base short and J 0 bases short, with 14 bases between. In DNA, the CDR3 is TGTGCCAGCAGCTTAGGGTGGTTCGGTGTTAGCACAGATACGCAGTATTTT. Residues: CASSLGWFGVSTDTQYF.

This clonotype was seen a few times. The chain joins TRBV20-1 to TRBJ1-1; tentatively, D is TRBD1 (5 bases). Germline V gene data show CDR1 as DFQATT and CDR2 as SNEGSKA (reference sequence). V was trimmed by 0 bases and J by 3 bases, leaving 11 bases between them. The CDR3 runs 14 residues. The CDR3 sequence is CSARDQQGYTEAFF. CDR3 nucleotide sequence: TGCAGTGCTAGAGATCAGCAGGGATACACTGAAGCTTTCTTT.